The clone carrying this TCR beta chain showed up just once. The trim removed 3 bases at V and 1 base at J, leaving 0 bases unmatched. The CDR3 is 15 residues long. From germline, CDR1 is KGHSH and CDR2 LQKENI. The source of the sample is a study of Ad26.COV2.S vaccination and SARS-CoV-2 variants. Treatment described: some 20 received Ad26.COV2.S at low or high dose, single or two shots; roughly five received placebo; per-sample allocation not given. Day 63 after the first injection of vaccine or placebo was the sampling time. This person who donated was an adult of 18-55 years in Boston. The table came from immunoSEQ multiplex PCR; TCRdb's copy has only in-frame clones and leaves some out. Of hundreds of thousands of clones listed, 70% to 90% are singletons.

This sequence originates from a person aged 18 to 59 who received the Ad26.COV2.S COVID-19 vaccine or a placebo. The chain carries TRBV18 and TRBJ2-1, with TRBD2 matching over 10 bases. This specimen was peripheral blood, taken in a trial of Ad26.COV2.S vaccine versus placebo. Written as DNA, the CDR3 is TGTGCCAGCTCACCGACTAGCGGGTCCTACAATGAGCAGTTCTTC. Protein: CASSPTSGSYNEQFF.